This paragraph covers one TCR beta chain sequence. The source of the sample is a study of OX40 agonist ivuxolimab in advanced cancers. Study-level information: Earlier anti-PD-1, anti-PD-L1 or anti-CTLA-4 therapy was permitted; 30% to 45% had received some.

The CDR3 covers 13 residues. TCRdb keeps only in-frame clones here, not all; method: immunoSEQ multiplex PCR. This sample has tens of thousands of clones, with around 88% found just once. This receptor was identified in an adult with an advanced solid tumor such as melanoma, head and neck, liver or kidney cancer. This specimen was CD4+ or CD8+ T cells sorted from blood, taken in a trial of the OX40 agonist ivuxolimab. V is TRBV21-1 and J is TRBJ2-7; the table's D call TRBD2 went unverified against the DNA. TRBV21-1 has pseudogene status. CDR3 loop: CASSKSCLYEQYF. The CDR3 DNA reads TGTGCCAGCAGCAAAAGCTGCCTCTACGAGCAGTACTTC.